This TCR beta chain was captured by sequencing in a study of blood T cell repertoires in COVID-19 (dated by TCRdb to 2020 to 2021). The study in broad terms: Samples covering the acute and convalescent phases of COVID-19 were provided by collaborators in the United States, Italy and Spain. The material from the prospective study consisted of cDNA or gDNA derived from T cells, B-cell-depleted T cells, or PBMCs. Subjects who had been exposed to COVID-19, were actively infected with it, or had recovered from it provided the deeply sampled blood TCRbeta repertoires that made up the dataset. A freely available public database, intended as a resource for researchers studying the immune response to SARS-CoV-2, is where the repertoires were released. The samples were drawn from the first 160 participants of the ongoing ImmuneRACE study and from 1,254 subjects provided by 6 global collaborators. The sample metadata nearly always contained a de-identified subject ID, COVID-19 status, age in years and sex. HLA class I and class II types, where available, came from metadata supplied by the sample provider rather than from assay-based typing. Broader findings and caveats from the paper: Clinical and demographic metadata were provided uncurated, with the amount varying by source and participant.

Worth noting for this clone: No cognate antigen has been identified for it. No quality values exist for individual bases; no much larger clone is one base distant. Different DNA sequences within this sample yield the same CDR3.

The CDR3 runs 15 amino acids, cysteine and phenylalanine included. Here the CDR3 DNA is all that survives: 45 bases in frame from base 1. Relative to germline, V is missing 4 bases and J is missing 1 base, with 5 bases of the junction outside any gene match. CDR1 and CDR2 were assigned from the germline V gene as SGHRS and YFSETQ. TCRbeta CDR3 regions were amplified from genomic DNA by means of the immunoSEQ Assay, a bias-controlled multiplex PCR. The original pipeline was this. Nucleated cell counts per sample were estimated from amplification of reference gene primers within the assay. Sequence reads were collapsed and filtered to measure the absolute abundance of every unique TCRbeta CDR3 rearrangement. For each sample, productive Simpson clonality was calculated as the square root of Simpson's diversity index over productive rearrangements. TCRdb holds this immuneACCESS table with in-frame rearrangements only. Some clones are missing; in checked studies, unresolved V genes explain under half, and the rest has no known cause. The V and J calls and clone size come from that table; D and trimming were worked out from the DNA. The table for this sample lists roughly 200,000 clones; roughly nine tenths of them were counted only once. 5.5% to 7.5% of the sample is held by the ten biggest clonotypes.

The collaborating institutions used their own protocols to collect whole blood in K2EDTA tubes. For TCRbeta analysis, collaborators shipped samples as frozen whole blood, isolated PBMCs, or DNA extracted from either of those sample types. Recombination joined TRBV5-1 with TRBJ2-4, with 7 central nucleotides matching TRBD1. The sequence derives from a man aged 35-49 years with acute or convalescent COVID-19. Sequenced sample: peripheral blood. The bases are TGCGCCAGCAGCCCACGCAGGGGGGCCAAAAACATTCAGTACTTC. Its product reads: CASSPRRGAKNIQYF.